This TCR beta chain originates from a study of blood T cell repertoires in COVID-19. This CDR3 is 15 amino acids long. Germline loops: CDR1 SGHAT, CDR2 FQNNGV. V lost 2 bases, J lost 2 bases, and 11 bases lay in between. Using immunoSEQ multiplex PCR, the repertoire was profiled, and TCRdb retains in-frame clones only, with some absent. Counted here are roughly 190,000 clones, 84% occurring once; the ten biggest clones make up about 14%. This TCR came from a woman between 70 and 85 years old with COVID-19, enrolled during active disease. V and J are TRBV11-2 and TRBJ2-3; D uncertain. The source material was peripheral blood. CDR3 loop: CASSLTQVDTDTQYF. CDR3 nucleotides: TGTGCCAGCAGCTTAACCCAGGTCGACACAGATACGCAGTATTTT.